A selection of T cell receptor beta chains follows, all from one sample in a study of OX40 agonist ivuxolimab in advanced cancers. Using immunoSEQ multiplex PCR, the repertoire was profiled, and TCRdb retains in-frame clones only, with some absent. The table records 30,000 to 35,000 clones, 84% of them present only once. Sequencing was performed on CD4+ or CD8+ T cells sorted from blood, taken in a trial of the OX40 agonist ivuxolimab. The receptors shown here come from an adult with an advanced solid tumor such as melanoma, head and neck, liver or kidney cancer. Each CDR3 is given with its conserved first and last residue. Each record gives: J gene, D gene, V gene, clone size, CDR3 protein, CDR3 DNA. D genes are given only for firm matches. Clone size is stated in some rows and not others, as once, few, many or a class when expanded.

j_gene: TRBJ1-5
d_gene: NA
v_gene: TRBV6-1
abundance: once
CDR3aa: CASSDWGNSNQPQHF
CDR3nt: TGTGCCAGCAGTGATTGGGGGAATAGCAATCAGCCCCAGCATTTT

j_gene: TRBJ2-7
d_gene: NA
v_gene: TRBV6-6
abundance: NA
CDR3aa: CASGQGLTYEQYF
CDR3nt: TGTGCCAGCGGCCAAGGACTGACCTACGAGCAGTACTTC

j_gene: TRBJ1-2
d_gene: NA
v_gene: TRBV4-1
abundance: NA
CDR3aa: CASSQGRTVYGYTF
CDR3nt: TGCGCCAGCAGCCAAGGGAGGACAGTCTATGGCTACACCTTC

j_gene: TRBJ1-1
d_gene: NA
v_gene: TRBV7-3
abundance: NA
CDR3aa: CASSSWGATEAFF
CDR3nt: TGTGCCAGCAGCTCCTGGGGGGCCACTGAAGCTTTCTTT

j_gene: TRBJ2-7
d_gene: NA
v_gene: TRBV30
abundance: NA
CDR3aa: CAWRQGAGSYEQYF
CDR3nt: TGTGCCTGGAGACAAGGGGCGGGCTCCTACGAGCAGTACTTC

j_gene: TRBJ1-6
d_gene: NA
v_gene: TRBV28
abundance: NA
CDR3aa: CASTPGGGNSPLHF
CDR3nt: TGTGCCAGCACACCAGGAGGCGGGAATTCACCCCTCCACTTT

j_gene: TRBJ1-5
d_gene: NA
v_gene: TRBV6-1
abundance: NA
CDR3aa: CASEGQGGNQPQHF
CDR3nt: TGTGCCAGCGAGGGGCAAGGTGGCAATCAGCCCCAGCATTTT

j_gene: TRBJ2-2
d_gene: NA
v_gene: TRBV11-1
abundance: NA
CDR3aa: CASSLGPTGELFF
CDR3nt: TGTGCCAGCAGCTTAGGCCCTACCGGGGAGCTGTTTTTT

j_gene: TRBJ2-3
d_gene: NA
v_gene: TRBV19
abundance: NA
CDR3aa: CASSMGLNTDTQYF
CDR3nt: TGTGCCAGTAGTATGGGACTGAACACAGATACGCAGTATTTT

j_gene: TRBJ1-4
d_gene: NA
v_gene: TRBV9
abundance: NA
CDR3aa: CASSVAGGSANEKLFF
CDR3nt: TGTGCCAGCAGCGTAGCTGGGGGGAGCGCTAATGAAAAACTGTTTTTT

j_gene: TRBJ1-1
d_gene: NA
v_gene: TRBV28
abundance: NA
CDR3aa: CASRSSGPTEAFF
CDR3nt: TGTGCCAGCAGGTCGAGTGGACCCACTGAAGCTTTCTTT

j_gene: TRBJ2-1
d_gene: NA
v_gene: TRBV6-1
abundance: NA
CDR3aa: CASSESTRPSYNEQFF
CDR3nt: TGTGCCAGCAGTGAAAGCACGCGCCCCTCCTACAATGAGCAGTTCTTC

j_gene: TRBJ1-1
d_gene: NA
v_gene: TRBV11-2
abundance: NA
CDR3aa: CASSSGGEWGGHTEAFF
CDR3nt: TGTGCCAGCAGCTCGGGGGGTGAGTGGGGAGGTCACACTGAAGCTTTCTTT

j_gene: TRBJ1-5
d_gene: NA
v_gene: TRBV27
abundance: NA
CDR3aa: CASSSAPNQPQHF
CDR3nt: TGTGCCAGCAGTTCAGCTCCCAATCAGCCCCAGCATTTT

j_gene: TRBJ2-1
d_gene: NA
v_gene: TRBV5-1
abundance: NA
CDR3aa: CASSLSGAWGNEQFF
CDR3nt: TGCGCCAGCAGCTTGAGTGGGGCGTGGGGCAATGAGCAGTTCTTC

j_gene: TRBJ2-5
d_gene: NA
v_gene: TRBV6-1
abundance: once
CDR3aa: CASSEALGGGETQYF
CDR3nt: TGTGCCAGCAGTGAAGCGCTCGGGGGCGGTGAGACCCAGTACTTC

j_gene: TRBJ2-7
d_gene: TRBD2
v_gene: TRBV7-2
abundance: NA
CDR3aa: CASSASGGAYEQYF
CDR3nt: TGTGCCAGCAGCGCCAGCGGGGGGGCCTACGAGCAGTACTTC

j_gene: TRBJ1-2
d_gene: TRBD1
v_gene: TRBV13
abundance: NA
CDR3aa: CASSRGDRPSNYGYTF
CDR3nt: TGTGCCAGCAGCCGAGGGGACAGGCCTTCTAACTATGGCTACACCTTC

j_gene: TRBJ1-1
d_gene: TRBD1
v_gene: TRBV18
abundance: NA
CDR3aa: CASSAQGDTEAFF
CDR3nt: TGTGCCAGCTCAGCTCAGGGGGACACTGAAGCTTTCTTT

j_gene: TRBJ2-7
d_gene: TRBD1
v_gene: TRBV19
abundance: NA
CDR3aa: CASSDRNRGIDYEQYF
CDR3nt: TGTGCCAGTAGCGACAGAAACAGGGGGATAGACTACGAGCAGTACTTC

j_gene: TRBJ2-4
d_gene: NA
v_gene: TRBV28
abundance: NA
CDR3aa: CASSLWQGNIQYF
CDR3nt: TGTGCCAGCAGTTTATGGCAGGGAAACATTCAGTACTTC

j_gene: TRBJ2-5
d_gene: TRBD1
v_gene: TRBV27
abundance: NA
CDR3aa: CASSAGQGRGETQYF
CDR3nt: TGTGCCAGCAGTGCGGGACAGGGGCGTGGGGAGACCCAGTACTTC

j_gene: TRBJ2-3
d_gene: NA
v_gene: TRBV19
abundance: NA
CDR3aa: CASSIKWGGRGDTQYF
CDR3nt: TGTGCCAGTAGTATCAAGTGGGGCGGACGCGGGGATACGCAGTATTTT

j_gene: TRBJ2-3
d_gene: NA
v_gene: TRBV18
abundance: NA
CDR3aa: CASSPPLDTQYF
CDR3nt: TGTGCCAGCTCACCACCGTTGGATACGCAGTATTTT

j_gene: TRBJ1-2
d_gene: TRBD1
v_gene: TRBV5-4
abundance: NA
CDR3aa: CASSLLGQGLRGYTF
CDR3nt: TGTGCCAGCAGCTTGTTAGGACAGGGGTTAAGGGGCTACACCTTC

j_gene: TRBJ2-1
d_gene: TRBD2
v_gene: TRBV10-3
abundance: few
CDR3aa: CAISTSGVDNEQFF
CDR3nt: TGTGCCATCAGCACTAGCGGCGTAGACAATGAGCAGTTCTTC

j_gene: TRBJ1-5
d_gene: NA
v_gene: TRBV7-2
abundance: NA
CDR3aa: CASSQTGQPQPQHF
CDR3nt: TGTGCCAGCAGCCAGACAGGCCAGCCGCAGCCCCAGCATTTT

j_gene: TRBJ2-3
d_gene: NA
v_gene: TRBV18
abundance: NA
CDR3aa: CASSPDQIGVSTDTQYF
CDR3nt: TGTGCCAGCTCACCAGACCAAATAGGGGTTAGCACAGATACGCAGTATTTT

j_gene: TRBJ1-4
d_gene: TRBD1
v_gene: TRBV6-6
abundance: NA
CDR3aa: CASSYGRQGGNEKLFF
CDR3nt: TGTGCCAGCAGTTACGGCCGACAGGGAGGTAATGAAAAACTGTTTTTT

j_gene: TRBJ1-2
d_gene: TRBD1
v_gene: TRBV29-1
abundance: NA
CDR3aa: CSVVNPTGQLNPHGYTF
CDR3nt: TGCAGCGTAGTAAATCCTACGGGACAGTTAAACCCTCATGGCTACACCTTC

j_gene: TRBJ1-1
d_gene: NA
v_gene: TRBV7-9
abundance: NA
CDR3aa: CASSLELVTEAFF
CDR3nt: TGTGCCAGCAGCTTAGAATTGGTCACTGAAGCTTTCTTT

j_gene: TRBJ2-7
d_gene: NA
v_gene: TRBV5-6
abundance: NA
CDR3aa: CASSASPTGSYEQYF
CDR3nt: TGTGCCAGCAGCGCCTCACCAACAGGGTCCTACGAGCAGTACTTC

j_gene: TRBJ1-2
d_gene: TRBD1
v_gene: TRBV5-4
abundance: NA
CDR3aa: CASSPQDRGSWYGYTF
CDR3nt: TGTGCCAGCAGCCCTCAGGACAGGGGCTCTTGGTATGGCTACACCTTC

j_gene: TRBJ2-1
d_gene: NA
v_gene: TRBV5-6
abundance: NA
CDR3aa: CASNFVRTSRNEQFF
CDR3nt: TGTGCCAGCAACTTTGTTAGGACCTCTCGGAATGAGCAGTTCTTC

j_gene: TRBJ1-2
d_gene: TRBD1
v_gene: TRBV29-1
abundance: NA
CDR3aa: CSTQGVDGYTF
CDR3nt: TGCAGCACTCAGGGGGTAGATGGCTACACCTTC